Listed here are 25 T cell receptor beta chains from one sample, sequenced in a study of blood T cell repertoires in COVID-19. Some clones are missing from TCRdb's copy, which holds only in-frame ones; the method was immunoSEQ multiplex PCR. The sample has about 220,000 clones; around four fifths are singletons. The specimen sequenced was peripheral blood. The receptors come from a woman aged 55-75 years who had recovered from COVID-19.

The rearrangement uses TRBV13 and TRBJ2-3, with D perhaps matching TRBD1 (6 bases). V lost 1 base and J lost 0, with 11 bases in between. CDR1 is PRHDT and CDR2 is FYEKMQ in the germline V gene (reference sequence). The CDR3 runs to 16 residues. CDR3 nucleotide sequence: TGTGCCAGCAGCTTAGAGGGGGTGTCAAGCACAGATACGCAGTATTTT. The encoded protein is CASSLEGVSSTDTQYF.

This clone was picked up a small number of times. The rearrangement links TRBV5-6 to TRBJ1-5, with a possible D match to TRBD1 (5 bases). V lost 4 bases to trimming and J lost 0 bases, with 11 bases between them. CDR1 and CDR2 (germline): SGHDT, YYEEEE. The CDR3 is 15 residues long. The CDR3 loop reads CASSPRTPSNQPQHF. The CDR3 DNA reads as TGTGCCAGCAGCCCCCGGACACCTAGCAATCAGCCCCAGCATTTT. Full variable domain (remainder filled in from reference TRBV5-6 and TRBJ1-5): DAGVTQSPTHLIKTRGQQVTLRCSPKSGHDTVSWYQQALGQGPQFIFQYYEEEERQRGNFPDRFSGHQFPNYSSELNVNALLLGDSALYLCASSPRTPSNQPQHFGDGTRLSIL.

This clone was recorded only once. The chain recombines TRBV2 with TRBJ2-4, with 8 positions matching TRBD2. Germline V gene lookup returns CDR1 SNHLY and CDR2 FYNNEI. This CDR3 is built from 14 residues. With V trimmed by 3 bases and J by 6 bases, 4 bases remained unmatched. The CDR3 nucleotides read TGTGCCAGCAGTGAGGAGCGGGGGTTAAACATTCAGTACTTC. Its translation is CASSEERGLNIQYF.

The gene calls are TRBV4-1 and TRBJ1-4; D possibly corresponds to TRBD1 (5 bases). This CDR3 is 15 amino acids long. Germline V gives CDR1 MGHRA, CDR2 YSYEKL. Trimming stripped 2 bases from V and 7 bases from J, with 14 bases between. The CDR3 spells CASSQPGRRGEKLFF. The CDR3 region has the DNA TGCGCCAGCAGCCAACCGGGGAGGAGGGGTGAAAAACTGTTTTTT.

The V gene is TRBV2, the J gene TRBJ1-2, with 11 bases that match TRBD1. The CDR3 length is 15 residues. Germline CDR1 SNHLY, CDR2 FYNNEI. Trimming took 5 bases from V and 5 from J; bases not matched to a gene: 7. CDR3 in amino acids: CASSRDRGTGYGYTF. In DNA, the CDR3 is TGTGCCAGCAGTCGGGACAGGGGGACCGGTTATGGCTACACCTTC.

The gene calls are TRBV5-1 and TRBJ2-1; TRBD2 matches at 9 bases. This CDR3 is 17 amino acids long. Germline V gene lookup returns CDR1 SGHRS and CDR2 YFSETQ. Unmatched junction bases numbered 13, after V lost 4 bases and J lost 5 bases. CDR3: CASSPPLAGAGHNEQFF. The CDR3 DNA follows: TGCGCCAGCAGCCCCCCTTTAGCGGGGGCCGGTCACAATGAGCAGTTCTTC.

About this clone: The conserved closing phenylalanine or tryptophan is absent in this CDR3, likely reflecting a read error. No DNA is shown, since the ends of the CDR3 on it are uncertain; the CDR3 is the one TCRdb lists. V usage is TRBV7-9 and J usage is TRBJ1-2. Germline lookup yields CDR1 SEHNR and CDR2 FQNEAQ (reference sequence). The CDR3 spans 10 amino acids, including both terminal residues. The CDR3 sequence is CASSLEGGIL.

The chain couples TRBV2 to TRBJ2-7; 8 bases agree with TRBD2. CDR1 is SNHLY, CDR2 FYNNEI, per germline. The CDR3 sequence is 15 residues long. The V segment lost 7 bases and the J segment 0 bases; nucleotides outside the gene matches: 8. CDR3 protein: CASTLGGGFSYEQYF. The CDR3, as DNA: TGTGCCAGCACGCTCGGCGGGGGGTTCTCCTACGAGCAGTACTTC.

A single count supports this clone. This chain connects TRBV9 to TRBJ1-2, with a tentative D call TRBD1 (5 bases). The germline CDR1 and CDR2 sequences are SGDLS and YYNGEE. CDR3 size: 19 residues. V lost 4 bases to trimming and J lost 0 bases, with 25 bases between them. CDR3 coding DNA: TGTGCCAGCAGCCCCCGGGCAGTCATTCGGACATACCCTAACTATGGCTACACCTTC. It specifies CASSPRAVIRTYPNYGYTF.

The chain couples TRBV5-6 to TRBJ1-1; D uncertain. Trimming took off 2 bases at V and 3 bases at J, with 11 bases between the two ends. The CDR3 consists of 14 residues. The germline CDR1 and CDR2 sequences are SGHDT and YYEEEE. This CDR3 reads CASSFSEGYTEAFF. CDR3 nucleotides: TGTGCCAGCAGCTTTTCGGAGGGTTACACTGAAGCTTTCTTT. Filled out from reference TRBV5-6 and TRBJ1-1, the complete variable domain reads DAGVTQSPTHLIKTRGQQVTLRCSPKSGHDTVSWYQQALGQGPQFIFQYYEEEERQRGNFPDRFSGHQFPNYSSELNVNALLLGDSALYLCASSFSEGYTEAFFGQGTRLTVV.

V and J are TRBV10-3 and TRBJ2-1; TRBD2 matches at 10 bases. CDR1 is ENHRY and CDR2 is SYGVKD in the germline V gene. CDR3 length equals 15 residues. V was clipped by 1 base and J by 9 bases; unmatched bases: 6. The CDR3 is CAISEFQRGGFEQFF. The CDR3 bases are TGTGCCATCAGTGAGTTCCAGCGGGGGGGCTTTGAGCAGTTCTTC.

The chain carries TRBV7-3 and TRBJ2-1, with 11 bases that match TRBD2. Germline V gene lookup returns CDR1 SGHTA and CDR2 FQGTGA. V shed 5 bases and J 6 bases; nucleotides not matched to a gene: 6. The CDR3 runs to 15 residues. CDR3 sequence: CASSLSGGAPNEQFF. The CDR3 bases are TGTGCCAGCAGCCTTAGCGGGGGGGCTCCCAATGAGCAGTTCTTC.

The rearrangement links TRBV6-5 to TRBJ2-3; D possibly corresponds to TRBD2 (7 bases). Germline assignment: CDR1 MNHEY and CDR2 SVGAGI. The V and J ends lost 6 bases and 6 bases respectively, with 13 bases between them. The CDR3 has 13 amino acids. Here the CDR3 DNA reads TGTGCCAGCAGACGGGGGGCTGGGGATACGCAGTATTTT. It encodes CASRRGAGDTQYF.

Only a few counts were recorded for this clone. This chain joins TRBV2 and TRBJ1-4, with 7 bases identical to TRBD1. After removal of 8 bases from V and 10 bases from J, the junction contained 10 bases not matched to a gene. The CDR3 covers 13 residues. Germline CDR1 reads SNHLY; CDR2 reads FYNNEI. CDR3 DNA: TGTGCCAGCTCCGGGACATCAGGGGGAAAACTGTTTTTT. Translation gives CASSGTSGGKLFF.

V and J are TRBV7-8 and TRBJ1-5, with D possibly matching TRBD1 (5 bases). CDR3 length: 17 residues. Germline V CDR1 and CDR2: SGHVS, FQNEAQ. V was trimmed by 6 bases and J by 1 base, leaving 19 bases between them. The DNA of the CDR3 is TGTGCCAGCAGTCTTACCCGGGACTGGATAAGCAATCAGCCCCAGCATTTT. Translating it yields CASSLTRDWISNQPQHF.

J is TRBJ2-3 and V is TRBV9; no reliable D call. The CDR3 contains 16 residues. Germline CDR1 SGDLS, CDR2 YYNGEE. The V end lost 0 bases, the J end lost 5 bases, and 16 bases lay between the germline ends. The CDR3 nucleotides read TGTGCCAGCAGCGTAGGTGCACCCATAGACATAGATACGCAGTATTTT. This gives the protein CASSVGAPIDIDTQYF.

The V call is TRBV4-1, the J call TRBJ2-7, with 11 bases that match TRBD2. CDR3 size: 18 residues. Germline trimming cut 3 bases from V and 2 bases from J; bases unmatched to any gene: 12. CDR1 and CDR2 from the germline V gene are MGHRA and YSYEKL. DNA for the CDR3: TGCGCCAGCAGCCATTTCGCCGGTAGACTAGCGGGGACCTACGAGCAGTACTTC. Amino acid sequence: CASSHFAGRLAGTYEQYF.

The chain has TRBV19 and TRBJ2-2; D perhaps matches TRBD1 (5 bases). CDR1 is LNHDA and CDR2 is SQIVND in the germline V gene (reference sequence). Trimming pared 1 base from V and 0 bases from J, leaving 21 bases between. The CDR3 spans 20 residues. The CDR3 here is CASSIGLAQAAPTNTGELFF. CDR3 sequence (DNA): TGTGCCAGTAGTATAGGTTTGGCACAGGCTGCGCCTACGAACACCGGGGAGCTGTTTTTT.

The chain recombines TRBV6-1 with TRBJ2-1, with TRBD2 matching over 8 bases. CDR1 and CDR2 from the germline V gene are MNHNS and SASEGT. With 3 bases clipped from V and 5 bases from J, the junction kept 15 bases outside the gene matches. This CDR3 contains 18 residues. CDR3 sequence (DNA): TGTGCCAGCAGTGAGGGAGTGGGACTGCGGGGGGCTAACAATGAGCAGTTCTTC. Translated: CASSEGVGLRGANNEQFF.

The DNA for the CDR3 is TGTGCCAGCAGCGTAGTAGGTCTAGCGGGGGGGCAGAATGAGCAGTTCTTC. Translation gives CASSVVGLAGGQNEQFF. The chain is built from TRBV9 and TRBJ2-1; TRBD2 agrees at 12 bases. The CDR3 has 17 residues. Per the germline V gene, CDR1 is SGDLS and CDR2 is YYNGEE. V gave up 0 bases and J gave up 7 bases; unmatched junction bases: 8.

The genes are TRBV30 and TRBJ1-4; D not certain. With 8 bases removed from V and 2 bases from J, the gap between germline ends came to 27 bases. Germline-derived CDR1 and CDR2 are GTSNPN and SVGIG (reference sequence). The CDR3 runs 18 residues. The CDR3 DNA is TGTGCCCTGCTAGGTACCGACGGAACACTTGCGACTAATGAAAAACTGTTTTTT. Protein product: CALLGTDGTLATNEKLFF.

The gene calls are TRBV6-4 and TRBJ1-1; a possible D gene is TRBD1 (6 bases). The CDR3 length is 14 residues. V lost 7 bases, J lost 5 bases, and 17 bases lay in between. CDR1 and CDR2 from the germline V gene are MRHNA and SNTAGT. This chain's CDR3 is CASKPRGLSTEAFF. CDR3 sequence (DNA): TGTGCCAGCAAGCCTAGGGGGTTGTCTACTGAAGCTTTCTTT.

As concerns this clone: This sample includes further DNA sequences coding for the same CDR3. The chain carries TRBV6-5 and TRBJ1-2; D possibly corresponds to TRBD1 (6 bases). Germline CDR1 MNHEY, CDR2 SVGAGI. V lost 3 bases and J lost 2, with 7 bases in between. The CDR3 contains 13 residues. The CDR3 nucleotides read TGTGCCAGCAGTTATGACAGGAACTATGGCTACACCTTC. Its translation is CASSYDRNYGYTF.

About this clone itself: This sample includes further DNA sequences coding for the same CDR3. This rearrangement joins TRBV4-3 to TRBJ2-7; D possibly corresponds to TRBD2 (5 bases). This CDR3 has 13 residues. The V gene's germline CDR1 is LGHNA and CDR2 YSLEER. Trimming removed 0 bases at V and 4 bases at J, with 7 bases between. The CDR3 sequence is CASSQDRGYEQYF. The CDR3 DNA reads TGCGCCAGCAGCCAAGATAGAGGGTACGAGCAGTACTTC.

This clone was recorded once. The chain has TRBV7-2 and TRBJ2-5; D ambiguous. V lost 1 base, J lost 1 base, and 10 bases lay in between. The CDR3 loop spans 15 amino acids. Per the germline V gene, CDR1 is SGHTA and CDR2 is FQGNSA. CDR3 bases: TGTGCCAGCAGCTTAGACCAGGCTATCCAAGAGACCCAGTACTTC. It specifies CASSLDQAIQETQYF.